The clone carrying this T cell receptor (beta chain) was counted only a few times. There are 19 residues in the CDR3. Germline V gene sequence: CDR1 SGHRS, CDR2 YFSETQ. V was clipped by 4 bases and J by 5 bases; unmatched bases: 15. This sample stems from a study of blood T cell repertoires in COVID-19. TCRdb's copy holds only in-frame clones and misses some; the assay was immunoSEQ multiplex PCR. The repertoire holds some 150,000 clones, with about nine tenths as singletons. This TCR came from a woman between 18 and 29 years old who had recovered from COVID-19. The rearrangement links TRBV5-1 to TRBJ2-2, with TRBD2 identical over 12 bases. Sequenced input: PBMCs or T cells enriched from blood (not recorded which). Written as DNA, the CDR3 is TGCGCCAGCAGCCCAGGACTAGCGGGAACGCTGGGGCCGACCGGGGAGCTGTTTTTT. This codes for CASSPGLAGTLGPTGELFF.